This note documents a single T cell receptor (beta chain) sequence. As yet, its antigen is unknown. Study-wide points: Tumor Treg TCRs overlapped most with tumor naive CD4+ cells.

The germline V and J ends were trimmed by 5 bases and 8 bases, with 18 bases remaining between them. The germline CDR1 and CDR2 sequences are MNHEY and SVGAGI. The CDR3 covers 14 residues. Full-length variable regions came from constant-region reverse primers plus semi-nested Nested Universal Primer A PCR. From the 5' RACE reads, TCRdb called clonotypes with MiXCR, one entry per CDR3 protein. Here the sample spans about 9,100 distinct CDR3 sequences, 60% being singletons. The chain links TRBV6-5 to TRBJ1-1; D perhaps matches TRBD1 (6 bases). The specimen sequenced was tumor-infiltrating memory CD4+ T cells sorted from the breast tumor. Noted subset: memory CD4+ T cells, CD4+CD45RO+CD25-. The receptor's source is a female donor with breast cancer. The CDR3 reads CASSETGLGQEAFF. CDR3 nucleotide sequence: TGTGCCAGCAGTGAAACAGGGTTGGGACAAGAAGCTTTCTTT.